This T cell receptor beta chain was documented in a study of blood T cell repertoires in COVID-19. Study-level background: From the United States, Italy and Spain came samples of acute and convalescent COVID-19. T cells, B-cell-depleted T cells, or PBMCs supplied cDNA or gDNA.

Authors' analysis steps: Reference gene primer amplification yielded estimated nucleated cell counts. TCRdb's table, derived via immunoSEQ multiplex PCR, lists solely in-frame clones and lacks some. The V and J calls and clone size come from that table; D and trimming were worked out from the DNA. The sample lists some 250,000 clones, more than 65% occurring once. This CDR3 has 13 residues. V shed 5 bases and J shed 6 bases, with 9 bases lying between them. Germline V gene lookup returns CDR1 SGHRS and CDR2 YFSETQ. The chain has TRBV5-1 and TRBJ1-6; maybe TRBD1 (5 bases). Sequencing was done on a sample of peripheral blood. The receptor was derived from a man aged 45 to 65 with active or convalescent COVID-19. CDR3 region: CASRGDSNSPLHF. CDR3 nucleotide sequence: TGCGCCAGCAGGGGGGACTCTAATTCACCCCTCCACTTT.